Sequencing of this T cell receptor (beta chain) was carried out in a study of blood T cell repertoires in COVID-19. Whole-study context: The samples span acute and convalescent COVID-19 from the United States, Italy and Spain.

Germline values: CDR1 KGHSH, CDR2 LQKENI. V lost 2 bases and J lost 4; bases outside the gene matches: 4. The CDR3 contains 15 residues. This clone was seen a few times. Assay: immunoSEQ multiplex PCR; the TCRdb copy retains only in-frame clones and omits some. This table has 100,000 to 150,000 clones, about four fifths appearing once. The material sequenced was peripheral blood. The gene calls are TRBV18 and TRBJ1-4, with 7 bases that match TRBD1. The receptor's source is a woman between 50 and 59 years old with acute or convalescent COVID-19. CDR3 in DNA: TGTGCCAGCTCACCAGGGACAGAGAATAATGAAAAACTGTTTTTT. Translation gives CASSPGTENNEKLFF.